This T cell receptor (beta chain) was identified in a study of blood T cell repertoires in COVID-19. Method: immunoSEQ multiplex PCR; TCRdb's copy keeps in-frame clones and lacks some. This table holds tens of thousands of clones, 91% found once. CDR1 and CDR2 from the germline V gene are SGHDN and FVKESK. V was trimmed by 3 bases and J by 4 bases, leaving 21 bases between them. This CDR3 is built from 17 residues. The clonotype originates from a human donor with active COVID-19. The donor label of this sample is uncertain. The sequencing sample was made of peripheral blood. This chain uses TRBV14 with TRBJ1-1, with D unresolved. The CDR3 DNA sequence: TGTGCCAGCAGCCAGGCGGGATATAGGGATTCTTCCACTGAAGCTTTCTTT. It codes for CASSQAGYRDSSTEAFF.